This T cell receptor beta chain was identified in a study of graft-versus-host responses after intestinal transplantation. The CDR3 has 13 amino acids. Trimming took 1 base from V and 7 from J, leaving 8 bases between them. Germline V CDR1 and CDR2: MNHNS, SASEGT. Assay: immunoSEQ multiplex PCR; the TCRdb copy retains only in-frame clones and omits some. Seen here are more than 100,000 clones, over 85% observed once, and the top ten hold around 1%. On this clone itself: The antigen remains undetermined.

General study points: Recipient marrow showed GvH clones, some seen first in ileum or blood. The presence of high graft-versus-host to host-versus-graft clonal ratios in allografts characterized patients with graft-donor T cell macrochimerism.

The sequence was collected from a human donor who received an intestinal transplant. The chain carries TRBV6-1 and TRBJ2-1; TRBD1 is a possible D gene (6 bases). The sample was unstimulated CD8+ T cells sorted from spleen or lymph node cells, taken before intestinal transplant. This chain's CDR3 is CASSEGGGNEQFF. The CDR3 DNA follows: TGTGCCAGCAGTGAAGGAGGGGGAAATGAGCAGTTCTTC.